This T cell receptor beta chain was obtained from a study of response to subunit inactivated influenza vaccine (dated 2018 in TCRdb). Study-wide context: Deep quantitative T cell receptor repertoire profiling was used in the study to track responses to a trivalent subunit inactivated influenza vaccine. Overall study results and their limits: The authors proposed that each seasonal influenza vaccination may bring in only a limited number of new T cells.

The CDR3 runs 14 residues from the cysteine to the phenylalanine. Only CDR3 DNA remains: 42 bases, in frame from the first base. Looking up the germline V gene yields CDR1 SGHAT and CDR2 FQNNGV. V was cut back by 2 bases and J by 5 bases, leaving a gap of 12 bases between them. The library was prepared using RT-PCR. The sequencer was an Illumina HiSeq 2500. The public reads were reanalyzed by TCRdb: fastp trimming at Q25, MiXCR alignment, in-frame beta chains only. Rows are unified per CDR3 protein, each entry keeping the most common DNA and genes. This sample lists over 150,000 distinct CDR3 sequences; around 15% were detected once. The top ten clonotypes cover under 30% of the sample. This clonotype came up a few times. This clone's antigen is unknown. One base away there is no much larger clone; base qualities are not given.

The clonotype was recovered from a middle-aged man who received an inactivated influenza vaccine. Donor details come from another sample of the same person, matched by shared clones. The sequencing used CD8+ T cells sorted from PBMCs, collected about 5 days after vaccination. The V and J segments used are TRBV11-2 and TRBJ1-1; a tentative D match to TRBD1 spans 6 bases. The bases read TGTGCCAGCAGCTTATCTTCAGGGGAAACTGAAGCTTTCTTT. It is translated as CASSLSSGETEAFF.